This T cell receptor (beta chain) was retrieved from a study of blood T cell repertoires in COVID-19. Profiling relied on immunoSEQ multiplex PCR, and the TCRdb table lists in-frame clones only, not all of them. The data show fewer than 60,000 clones, roughly 79% seen once. Germline V gives CDR1 ENHRY, CDR2 SYGVKD. The trim removed 9 bases at V and 0 bases at J, leaving 11 bases unmatched. CDR3 size: 15 residues. V usage is TRBV10-3 and J usage is TRBJ2-7; 7 bases are a match to TRBD1. Source material: peripheral blood. The TCR originated in a man aged 60-69 years with acute or convalescent COVID-19. In DNA, the CDR3 is TGTGCCATAGCAGCCAGGGACAGTTCCTCCTACGAGCAGTACTTC. Its protein product is CAIAARDSSSYEQYF.